The 22 T cell receptor beta chains below all came from one sample that was sequenced in a study. The sorted Tregs were CD4+CD25+CD127-/low cells. TCRdb reanalysed the 5' RACE reads using MiXCR and keeps one entry per CDR3 protein. The sample lists about 9,000 distinct CDR3 sequences, 34% seen once, with roughly 5.7% in the top ten. Source material: Tregs sorted from blood. Source of these receptors: a female donor with breast cancer.

The chain carries TRBV30 and TRBJ1-6; D is ambiguous. Trimming removed 5 bases at V and 10 bases at J, with 15 bases between. The CDR3 extends over 13 amino acids. CDR1 is GTSNPN, CDR2 SVGIG, per germline (reference sequence). CDR3 coding DNA: TGTGCCTGGGGCGAACAATCGGAATCACCCCTCCACTTT. It is translated as CAWGEQSESPLHF.

The chain uses TRBV18 and TRBJ2-5; weak D call: TRBD2 (7 bases). This CDR3 region has 17 residues. V was shortened by 3 bases and J by 0 bases, with 17 bases between the two germline ends. Germline CDR1 and CDR2: KGHSH and LQKENI. The DNA for the CDR3 is TGTGCCAGCTCACCGCCTCGAGGGAGGGGGAACCAAGAGACCCAGTACTTC. Encoded protein: CASSPPRGRGNQETQYF.

The V call is TRBV18, the J call TRBJ2-4; 7 nucleotides match TRBD1. The germline V gene has CDR1 KGHSH and CDR2 LQKENI. V shed 1 base and J 0 bases; nucleotides not matched to a gene: 3. The CDR3 extends over 16 amino acids. The DNA of the CDR3 is TGTGCCAGCTCACCACGACAGGGAGCAGCCAAAAACATTCAGTACTTC. This codes for CASSPRQGAAKNIQYF.

The chain carries TRBV6-2 or TRBV6-3 and TRBJ1-5; D ambiguous. CDR3 length equals 14 residues. Trimming stripped 6 bases from V and 7 bases from J, with 16 bases between. Germline lookup yields CDR1 MNHEY and CDR2 SVGEGT. In DNA, the CDR3 is TGTGCCAGCAGCCCCCAAATAGAGGGACAGCCCCAGCATTTT. Translated: CASSPQIEGQPQHF.

This clonotype occurred a few times. The rearrangement links TRBV5-1 to TRBJ2-1; D may be TRBD2 (6 bases). The germline V gene encodes CDR1 SGHRS and CDR2 YFSETQ. The CDR3 loop spans 17 amino acids. Trimming removed 2 bases at V and 0 bases at J, with 15 bases between. This chain's CDR3 is CASSFLPSGGSYNEQFF. The CDR3 region has the DNA TGCGCCAGCAGCTTTTTGCCCTCCGGGGGCTCCTACAATGAGCAGTTCTTC. Full variable domain (outside the CDR3, taken from reference TRBV5-1 and TRBJ2-1): KAGVTQTPRYLIKTRGQQVTLSCSPISGHRSVSWYQQTPGQGLQFLFEYFSETQRNKGNFPGRFSGRQFSNSRSEMNVSTLELGDSALYLCASSFLPSGGSYNEQFFGPGTRLTVL.

The rearrangement links TRBV4-2 to TRBJ1-2; D possibly corresponds to TRBD1 (6 bases). The germline V and J ends were trimmed by 0 bases and 2 bases, with 10 bases remaining between them. CDR3 length: 15 residues. Germline loops: CDR1 LGHNA, CDR2 YNFKEQ. The CDR3 coding sequence is TGTGCCAGCAGCCAAGAAAGTACAGGGAACTATGGCTACACCTTC. The encoded protein is CASSQESTGNYGYTF.

This rearrangement joins TRBV6-1 to TRBJ1-5, with D unclear. Per the germline V gene, CDR1 is MNHNS and CDR2 is SASEGT. Trimming shortened V by 2 bases and J by 6 bases, and 11 bases separated the two germline ends. This CDR3 contains 14 residues. CDR3 in amino acids: CASSELSLRQPQHF. CDR3 nucleotides: TGTGCCAGCAGTGAACTCTCATTGCGTCAGCCCCAGCATTTT.

CDR3 in amino acids: CASSLGREFRNEQFF. CDR3 in DNA: TGCGCCAGCAGCTTGGGGCGGGAGTTTCGCAATGAGCAGTTCTTC. The genes are TRBV5-1 and TRBJ2-7; TRBD2 matches at 7 bases. TRBJ2-1 matches the DNA end more closely, so the J call is doubtful. Germline CDR1 is SGHRS and CDR2 is YFSETQ. The CDR3 has 15 amino acids.

This clonotype was found a few times. The V and J genes are TRBV20-1 and TRBJ2-2, with 8 nucleotides matching TRBD1. CDR1 and CDR2 from the germline V gene are DFQATT and SNEGSKA (reference sequence). Losses at the gene ends were 3 bases for V and 4 bases for J; bases not matched to a gene: 1. This CDR3 region has 13 residues. In nucleotides, the CDR3 is TGCAGTGCTAGGACAGGGGTCACCGGGGAGCTGTTTTTT. Its translation is CSARTGVTGELFF.

This clonotype was detected only once. Mismatch with germline at one junction end may stem from a read error. The chain employs TRBV4-1 and TRBJ2-7; D assignment may be TRBD1 or TRBD2 (5 bases each). Germline V CDR1 and CDR2: MGHRA, YSYEKL. CDR3 length equals 12 residues. The CDR3 nucleotides read TGCGCCAGCAGATCCCAAGGCAGGGAGCAGCACTTC. Translated: CASRSQGREQHF.

This clonotype is medium-sized (0.01 to 0.1%) in the sample. The chain joins TRBV2 to TRBJ2-3, with 8 bases that match TRBD2. This CDR3 has 12 residues. The V gene end was trimmed by 11 bases and the J gene end by 6 bases; junction bases not matched to a gene: 7. From germline, CDR1 is SNHLY and CDR2 FYNNEI. This CDR3 reads CASGTSGDTQYF. The CDR3 DNA is TGTGCCTCCGGGACTAGTGGGGATACGCAGTATTTT.

This clonotype appeared a few times. CDR3 residues: CASSYSPGFTYNSPLHF. CDR3 nucleotides: TGTGCCAGCAGTTACTCCCCGGGGTTCACCTATAATTCACCCCTCCACTTT. V gene TRBV6-5 combines with J gene TRBJ1-6; D call uncertain. Germline V CDR1 and CDR2: MNHEY, SVGAGI. The CDR3 has 17 residues. V shed 0 bases and J shed 2 bases, with 11 bases lying between them.

This clonotype is labeled medium-sized (0.01 to 0.1%). The V gene is TRBV4-3, the J gene TRBJ2-3, with a possible D match to TRBD2 (5 bases). Germline V CDR1 and CDR2: LGHNA, YSLEER. Trimming took 0 bases from V and 0 from J, leaving 7 bases between them. The CDR3 length is 15 residues. In DNA, the CDR3 is TGCGCCAGCAGCCAAGACGGCGGGAGCACAGATACGCAGTATTTT. It translates to CASSQDGGSTDTQYF.

This clonotype appeared a few times. The rearrangement links TRBV10-3 to TRBJ1-3; tentative D call: TRBD1 (5 bases). The germline V gene encodes CDR1 ENHRY and CDR2 SYGVKD. The length of the CDR3 is 15 residues. Trimming shortened V by 2 bases and J by 0 bases, and 8 bases separated the two germline ends. The CDR3 loop is CAISETTVSGNTIYF. The CDR3 nucleotides are TGTGCCATCAGTGAGACGACAGTCTCTGGAAACACCATATATTTT.

This chain uses TRBV20-1 with TRBJ2-3; 10 nucleotides align to TRBD2. The CDR3 is 15 residues long. Germline V gene sequence: CDR1 DFQATT, CDR2 SNEGSKA (reference sequence). The V and J ends lost 5 bases and 4 bases, in that order; junction bases with no gene match: 9. As DNA, the CDR3 is TGCAGTGCTTATCTAGCGGGAGTATTCGCAGATACGCAGTATTTT. It codes for CSAYLAGVFADTQYF.

This clonotype was seen only a few times. The genes are TRBV5-6 and TRBJ2-7; unclear D gene. The CDR3 is 13 amino acids. Germline loops: CDR1 SGHDT, CDR2 YYEEEE. Trimming pared 1 base from V and 2 bases from J, leaving 7 bases between. CDR3 residues: CASSLSHTYEQYV. The CDR3 DNA reads TGTGCCAGCAGCTTGAGTCATACCTACGAGCAGTACGTC.

This chain uses TRBV6-6 with TRBJ2-2; 8 positions match TRBD1. This CDR3 is 14 amino acids long. Germline values: CDR1 MNHNY, CDR2 SVGAGI (reference sequence). V shed 7 bases and J 4 bases; nucleotides not matched to a gene: 5. In DNA, the CDR3 is TGTGCCAGCATGGGACAGGTGGTCACCGGGGAGCTGTTTTTT. Translating it yields CASMGQVVTGELFF.

Regarding this clonotype: A much larger clone lies one base from this, so it may be a read error. The chain is built from TRBV5-1 and TRBJ2-3; a weak D match, TRBD2 (6 bases). Germline CDR1 SGHRS, CDR2 YFSETQ. This CDR3 is built from 16 residues. The CDR3 coding sequence is TGCGTCAGCAGCTTGAACGGGAGAGCTAGCACAGATACGCAGTATTTT. As protein: CVSSLNGRASTDTQYF.

V and J are TRBV6-2 or TRBV6-3 and TRBJ2-3; D remains ambiguous. Deletions cut 7 bases from V and 1 base from J, with 9 bases between. Germline CDR1 and CDR2: MNHEY and SVGEGT. This CDR3 is built from 13 residues. The CDR3 bases are TGTGCCAGCAAGGATCCAGGCACAGATACGCAGTATTTT. Translation: CASKDPGTDTQYF.

V gene TRBV7-3 combines with J gene TRBJ2-2; possible D gene TRBD1, 6 bases. V shed 5 bases and J shed 6 bases, with 19 bases lying between them. CDR3 size: 16 residues. The V gene's germline CDR1 is SGHTA and CDR2 FQGTGA. The CDR3 DNA sequence: TGTGCCAGCAGCCAAATGACGCACAGGGTGGCCGGGGAGCTGTTTTTT. This translates into CASSQMTHRVAGELFF.

The CDR3 DNA reads as TGTGCCAGCAGCTCCGTCGGGACAGACTATGGCTACACCTTC. It specifies CASSSVGTDYGYTF. The chain carries TRBV7-2 and TRBJ1-2; 7 positions match TRBD1. The CDR3 is 14 amino acids. The V gene end was trimmed by 4 bases and the J gene end by 3 bases; junction bases not matched to a gene: 5. The germline V gene encodes CDR1 SGHTA and CDR2 FQGNSA.

CDR3 bases: TGCGCCAGCGGACCCACCTTGAGGGGGATACGGGCCGATCGCTACGAGCAGTACTTC. As protein: CASGPTLRGIRADRYEQYF. This rearrangement joins TRBV5-1 to TRBJ2-7; D might be TRBD1 (6 bases). Trimming took off 7 bases at V and 3 bases at J, with 32 bases between the two ends. This CDR3 is built from 19 residues. Germline V gene sequence: CDR1 SGHRS, CDR2 YFSETQ.